The sample holds one count of the clone carrying this T cell receptor (beta chain). Germline loops: CDR1 SGHVS, CDR2 FQNEAQ. CDR3 length equals 14 residues. The trim removed 4 bases at V and 7 bases at J, leaving 1 base unmatched. This sample was taken from a study of blood T cell repertoires in COVID-19. Turning to the study itself: COVID-19 samples, acute and convalescent, were from the United States, Italy and Spain.

TCRdb's copy holds only in-frame clones and misses some; the assay was immunoSEQ multiplex PCR. The table records around 41,000 clones, approximately 86% of them present only once. The V gene is TRBV7-8, the J gene TRBJ1-6, with 10 bases matching TRBD1. The sequence derives from a woman older than 75 with active COVID-19. The sample was peripheral blood. CDR3 nucleotides: TGTGCCAGCAGCTCGGACAGGGGGAATTCACCCCTCCACTTT. Translating it yields CASSSDRGNSPLHF.